These 21 T cell receptor beta chains came from one sample sequenced in a study of cytomegalovirus exposure and HLA in healthy donors. Produced via immunoSEQ multiplex PCR; TCRdb's table is partial and in-frame only. In the table there are about 150,000 clones, about 88% of which are singletons. Sequencing was done on a sample of PBMCs. These receptors came from a man aged 18 to 29 in good health and CMV-seropositive.

V usage is TRBV2 and J usage is TRBJ1-1; the D gene is possibly TRBD1 (5 bases). The ends were cut back, 1 base at V and 5 bases at J, with 14 bases in the middle. The CDR3 consists of 15 residues. CDR1 and CDR2 (germline): SNHLY, FYNNEI. This chain's CDR3 is CASSEDGGSNTEAFF. CDR3 sequence (DNA): TGTGCCAGCAGTGAAGACGGGGGATCTAATACTGAAGCTTTCTTT.

The chain combines TRBV6-5 with TRBJ1-3, with TRBD1 identical over 7 bases. V gave up 6 bases and J gave up 5 bases; unmatched junction bases: 10. Germline-derived CDR1 and CDR2 are MNHEY and SVGAGI. This CDR3 region has 15 residues. This CDR3 is CASRARQGERNTIYF. The CDR3 DNA is TGTGCCAGCAGAGCCCGACAGGGAGAACGAAACACCATATATTTT.

The chain uses TRBV11-2 and TRBJ2-7, with TRBD1 matching over 7 bases. V lost 6 bases to trimming and J lost 7 bases; unmatched junction nucleotides: 9. Germline CDR1 and CDR2: SGHAT and FQNNGV. This CDR3 has 13 amino acids. CDR3: CASSPTGVLEQYF. CDR3 DNA: TGTGCCAGCAGTCCCACAGGGGTCCTTGAGCAGTACTTC.

The J gene is TRBJ2-7, the V gene TRBV6-6; 7 bases fit TRBD1. CDR1 MNHNY and CDR2 SVGAGI come from the germline V gene (reference sequence). J gave up 3 bases and V 6 bases, and 8 bases lay outside the gene matches. This CDR3 has 14 amino acids. CDR3 region: CASSQGTVSYEQYF. The CDR3 DNA reads TGTGCCAGCAGCCAGGGGACAGTAAGCTACGAGCAGTACTTC.

This chain connects TRBV6-5 to TRBJ2-7, with D possibly matching TRBD1 (5 bases). In germline, CDR1 is MNHEY, CDR2 SVGAGI. V dropped 3 bases and J dropped 0 bases, with 9 bases sitting between them. The CDR3 spans 14 residues. CDR3 coding DNA: TGTGCCAGCAGTTATATCAGGGTCTCCTACGAGCAGTACTTC. Its translation is CASSYIRVSYEQYF.

The rearrangement links TRBV4-2 to TRBJ2-7; no clear D gene. This CDR3 contains 13 residues. Trimming removed 0 bases at V and 1 base at J, with 4 bases between. Germline V lookup: CDR1 LGHNA, CDR2 YNFKEQ. CDR3 DNA: TGTGCCAGCAGCCAAGAGTCTTCCTACGAGCAGTACTTC. This gives the protein CASSQESSYEQYF.

This clone was found a few times. The chain uses TRBV7-9 and TRBJ2-6; no clear D. In germline, CDR1 is SEHNR, CDR2 FQNEAQ (reference sequence). This CDR3 contains 19 residues. V was trimmed by 1 base and J by 0 bases, leaving 16 bases between them. CDR3 DNA sequence: TGTGCCAGCAGCTTAGGGTCCCGGTCCTGGAGCTCTGGGGCCAACGTCCTGACTTTC. Protein: CASSLGSRSWSSGANVLTF.

This clone was seen a handful of times. The chain joins TRBV6-6 to TRBJ2-7, with D possibly being TRBD2 (5 bases). Germline-derived CDR1 and CDR2 are MNHNY and SVGAGI (reference sequence). The germline V and J ends were trimmed by 6 bases and 2 bases, with 14 bases remaining between them. There are 14 residues in the CDR3. CDR3 DNA: TGTGCCAGCAGGTACAGCGAGGGAGCCTACGAGCAGTACTTC. Encoded protein: CASRYSEGAYEQYF.

The chain uses TRBV27 and TRBJ1-5; perhaps TRBD1 as D (6 bases). The CDR3 has 16 amino acids. V was pared by 5 bases and J by 11 bases, with 25 bases between. CDR1 MNHEY and CDR2 SMNVEV come from the germline V gene (reference sequence). The CDR3 reads CASSVAGTSVVGSQHF. CDR3 nucleotides: TGTGCCAGCAGTGTGGCCGGGACATCGGTAGTCGGGTCCCAGCATTTT.

The genes are TRBV5-1 and TRBJ2-7, with 9 bases lining up with TRBD2. V shed 4 bases, J shed 0 bases, and the junction held 2 bases outside the gene matches. Germline CDR1 SGHRS, CDR2 YFSETQ. The CDR3 has 14 amino acids. As DNA, the CDR3 is TGCGCCAGCAGCCCTAGCGGGGCCTCCTACGAGCAGTACTTC. Protein sequence: CASSPSGASYEQYF.

The rearrangement links TRBV4-1 to TRBJ1-2; 10 bases map to TRBD1. The CDR3 spans 17 residues. V trimming: 2 bases; J trimming: 6 bases; junction bases outside the gene matches: 12. Per the germline V gene, CDR1 is MGHRA and CDR2 is YSYEKL. The CDR3 spells CASSQKKGQGLGDGYTF. The CDR3 DNA sequence: TGCGCCAGCAGCCAAAAAAAGGGACAGGGGCTTGGTGATGGCTACACCTTC.

The chain uses TRBV29-1 and TRBJ2-1; tentative D call: TRBD2 (5 bases). CDR1 is SQVTM, CDR2 ANQGSEA, per germline. The CDR3 runs to 16 residues. The V and J ends lost 1 base and 0 bases respectively, with 13 bases between them. CDR3 amino acids: CSVEGTRASSYNEQFF. DNA of the CDR3: TGCAGCGTTGAAGGAACGCGGGCTAGCTCCTACAATGAGCAGTTCTTC.

The CDR3 DNA follows: TGTGCCAGCACTACGTTAACAGGGGGCATACAGCCCCAGCATTTT. It codes for CASTTLTGGIQPQHF. The chain has TRBV6-1 and TRBJ1-5; TRBD1 aligns across 9 bases. The CDR3 runs 15 residues. Germline V gene sequence: CDR1 MNHNS, CDR2 SASEGT. V was pared by 7 bases and J by 7 bases, with 11 bases of the junction left unmatched.

The chain recombines TRBV6-1 with TRBJ2-7; D gene ambiguous. Germline V gene sequence: CDR1 MNHNS, CDR2 SASEGT. The CDR3 has 11 residues. Trimming took 9 bases from V and 6 from J, leaving 12 bases between them. CDR3 residues: CASVAPTEQYF. CDR3 in DNA: TGTGCCAGTGTGGCCCCAACCGAGCAGTACTTC.

Many counts were recorded for this clone. CDR3 in amino acids: CASSIVAAPTSNQPQHF. CDR3 bases: TGTGCCAGTAGTATAGTTGCGGCACCTACTAGCAATCAGCCCCAGCATTTT. The rearrangement joins TRBV19 to TRBJ1-5, with D unresolved. The V gene lost 1 base and the J gene lost 0 bases, with 13 bases spanning the gap. CDR1 and CDR2 (germline): LNHDA, SQIVND (reference sequence). CDR3 length: 17 amino acids.

The chain joins TRBV5-8 to TRBJ2-7; 9 bases fit TRBD1. The CDR3 totals 14 residues. Germline V gene data show CDR1 as SGHTS and CDR2 as YDEGEE. The ends lost 4 bases at V and 6 bases at J; junction bases unmatched: 8. CDR3 DNA: TGTGCCAGCAGCCCGGGGACAGGGCAGGGCGAGCAGTACTTC. This sequence encodes CASSPGTGQGEQYF.

This clone was detected once. The chain joins TRBV5-6 to TRBJ2-7; 10 bases agree with TRBD2. The CDR3 runs 16 residues. Germline V gene sequence: CDR1 SGHDT, CDR2 YYEEEE. V shed 0 bases, J shed 2 bases, and the junction held 5 bases outside the gene matches. The CDR3 loop reads CASSLGVTSGTYEQYF. The CDR3 DNA reads TGTGCCAGCAGCTTGGGAGTTACTAGCGGGACCTACGAGCAGTACTTC.

This chain links TRBV30 with TRBJ2-7; 9 nucleotides match TRBD2. CDR1 is GTSNPN and CDR2 is SVGIG in the germline V gene (reference sequence). The CDR3 loop spans 13 amino acids. The trim removed 3 bases at V and 5 bases at J, leaving 5 bases unmatched. This CDR3 is CAWSLSGSHEQYF. CDR3 coding DNA: TGTGCCTGGAGCCTTAGCGGGAGCCACGAGCAGTACTTC.

As regards this clone: Without the conserved terminal phenylalanine or tryptophan, this CDR3 likely stems from a read error. The DNA is omitted, as the CDR3 cannot be located on it reliably, and the CDR3 follows TCRdb's listing. The chain links TRBV28 to TRBJ2-4; the DNA was not compared with TRBD2, the D call given in the table. Germline V gene lookup returns CDR1 MDHEN and CDR2 SYDVKM. The CDR3 is 11 residues long, counting both termini. The CDR3 is CASRGEDYAQS.

The chain is built from TRBV2 and TRBJ1-1; TRBD1 matches at 7 bases. The ends lost 6 bases at V and 1 base at J; junction bases unmatched: 5. Per germline, CDR1 SNHLY and CDR2 FYNNEI. CDR3 length: 14 amino acids. The CDR3 coding sequence is TGTGCCAGCAGATACAGGGGAGGGAACACTGAAGCTTTCTTT. Translating it yields CASRYRGGNTEAFF.

The chain links TRBV18 to TRBJ1-5, with a weak D call TRBD1 (6 bases). CDR3 length: 14 amino acids. Per the germline V gene, CDR1 is KGHSH and CDR2 is LQKENI. The V end was cut by 3 bases, the J end by 3 bases, with 9 bases between. CDR3 in DNA: TGTGCCAGCTCACCCAGGGGAATCAATCAGCCCCAGCATTTT. Translating gives CASSPRGINQPQHF.